These T cell receptor beta chains were read from a single sample in a study of regulatory T cells in long-lasting Graves disease. Using its own MiXCR run on the multiplex PCR reads, TCRdb lists one record per CDR3 protein. This sample yields 420,000 or so distinct CDR3 sequences, of which roughly 15% are seen a single time; 20% to 25% belongs to the top ten. These sequences were also reported in another study, on T cells in Graves' hyperthyroidism and ophthalmopathy.

The source material was peripheral blood mononuclear cells (PBMCs), sampled at new diagnosis, from a patient treated with antithyroid drugs. These receptors were collected from a woman aged 18 to 35 with Graves disease. Each CDR3 is given with its conserved first and last residue. D genes are given only for firm matches. Clone size is not always given. Where it is, it says once, few, many or a class for expanded clones.

d_call: TRBD1
clone_size: many
v_call: TRBV12-3/TRBV12-4
j_call: TRBJ1-1
cdr3_aa: CASRLRGQANTEAFF
cdr3_nt: TGTGCCAGCAGGTTGAGGGGACAGGCGAACACTGAAGCTTTCTTT

d_call: NA
clone_size: many
v_call: TRBV29-1
j_call: TRBJ2-3
cdr3_aa: CSVSPPGDTQYF
cdr3_nt: TGCAGCGTGTCCCCCCCTGGGGATACGCAGTATTTT

d_call: TRBD1
clone_size: many
v_call: TRBV29-1
j_call: TRBJ2-3
cdr3_aa: CSAEVRDRGTDTQYF
cdr3_nt: TGCAGCGCCGAGGTCCGGGACAGGGGTACAGATACGCAGTATTTT

d_call: NA
clone_size: few
v_call: TRBV6-2/TRBV6-3
j_call: TRBJ2-1
cdr3_aa: CASSMDSNNEQFF
cdr3_nt: TGTGCCAGCAGTATGGACTCAAACAATGAGCAGTTCTTC

d_call: TRBD2
clone_size: many
v_call: TRBV20-1
j_call: TRBJ2-1
cdr3_aa: CSAYLAGAAYNEQFF
cdr3_nt: TGCAGTGCATATCTAGCGGGGGCCGCATACAATGAGCAGTTCTTC

d_call: NA
clone_size: NA
v_call: TRBV7-3
j_call: TRBJ2-5
cdr3_aa: CASSLTLRTDSYNEQYF
cdr3_nt: TGTGCCAGCAGCTTAACCCTCCGAACTGACAGTTACAATGAGCAGTACTTC

d_call: NA
clone_size: NA
v_call: TRBV19
j_call: TRBJ1-2
cdr3_aa: CASSQLRGYTF
cdr3_nt: TGTGCCAGTAGTCAACTTAGGGGCTACACCTTC

d_call: TRBD2
clone_size: many
v_call: TRBV28
j_call: TRBJ2-1
cdr3_aa: CASSLGPGRNNEQFF
cdr3_nt: TGTGCCAGCAGTCTGGGACCCGGGAGGAACAATGAGCAGTTCTTC

d_call: TRBD2
clone_size: NA
v_call: TRBV6-5
j_call: TRBJ2-7
cdr3_aa: CASSYTLAGVGYEQYF
cdr3_nt: TGTGCCAGCAGTTACACCCTAGCGGGAGTGGGGTACGAGCAGTACTTC

d_call: NA
clone_size: NA
v_call: TRBV14
j_call: TRBJ1-1
cdr3_aa: CASSQTPEAFF
cdr3_nt: TGTGCCAGCAGCCAAACCCCCGAAGCTTTCTTT

d_call: NA
clone_size: many
v_call: TRBV28
j_call: TRBJ1-6
cdr3_aa: CASSLRGGYNSPLHF
cdr3_nt: TGTGCCAGCAGTTTACGGGGGGGTTATAATTCACCCCTCCACTTT

d_call: NA
clone_size: NA
v_call: TRBV7-2
j_call: TRBJ2-1
cdr3_aa: CASSLVSGGTSSPHNEQFF
cdr3_nt: TGTGCCAGCAGCTTAGTATCTGGCGGGACCTCATCCCCCCACAATGAGCAGTTCTTC

d_call: NA
clone_size: NA
v_call: TRBV10-2
j_call: TRBJ2-1
cdr3_aa: CASSESMAPAYNEQFF
cdr3_nt: TGCGCCAGCAGTGAGTCGATGGCTCCCGCCTACAATGAGCAGTTCTTC

d_call: NA
clone_size: many
v_call: TRBV2
j_call: TRBJ1-1
cdr3_aa: CANKAQRNTEAFF
cdr3_nt: TGTGCCAACAAGGCACAAAGGAACACTGAAGCTTTCTTT

d_call: NA
clone_size: NA
v_call: TRBV28
j_call: TRBJ2-7
cdr3_aa: CASSLLGSSHEQYF
cdr3_nt: TGTGCCAGCAGTTTATTGGGGAGCTCCCACGAGCAGTACTTC

d_call: TRBD1
clone_size: many
v_call: TRBV28
j_call: TRBJ2-7
cdr3_aa: CASRRDRGSYEQYF
cdr3_nt: TGTGCCAGCAGACGGGACAGGGGTTCCTACGAGCAGTACTTC

d_call: NA
clone_size: NA
v_call: TRBV5-4
j_call: TRBJ2-1
cdr3_aa: CASSLDGKWNEQFF
cdr3_nt: TGTGCCAGCAGCTTGGATGGGAAATGGAATGAGCAGTTCTTC

d_call: NA
clone_size: many
v_call: TRBV15
j_call: TRBJ1-1
cdr3_aa: CATSRGDGNLNTEAFF
cdr3_nt: TGTGCCACCAGCAGAGGGGACGGGAACCTGAACACTGAAGCTTTCTTT

d_call: NA
clone_size: few
v_call: TRBV30
j_call: TRBJ1-3
cdr3_aa: CAWSVGGAGGNTIYF
cdr3_nt: TGTGCCTGGAGTGTAGGAGGGGCTGGCGGAAACACCATATATTTT

d_call: NA
clone_size: many
v_call: TRBV20-1
j_call: TRBJ2-1
cdr3_aa: CSARLRRSGGPGNEQFF
cdr3_nt: TGCAGTGCTAGATTGCGACGATCCGGCGGGCCCGGTAATGAGCAGTTCTTC

d_call: TRBD1
clone_size: few
v_call: TRBV6-2/TRBV6-3
j_call: TRBJ2-6
cdr3_aa: CASSSLGQLSSGANVLTF
cdr3_nt: TGTGCCAGCAGTTCCTTGGGACAGCTCAGCTCTGGGGCCAACGTCCTGACTTTC

d_call: TRBD2
clone_size: many
v_call: TRBV18
j_call: TRBJ2-5
cdr3_aa: CASSPAGEGTQYF
cdr3_nt: TGTGCCAGCTCACCAGCGGGGGAAGGGACCCAGTACTTC

d_call: NA
clone_size: NA
v_call: TRBV6-2/TRBV6-3
j_call: TRBJ2-3
cdr3_aa: CASRTGLGTDTQYF
cdr3_nt: TGTGCCAGCAGAACGGGACTCGGCACAGATACGCAGTATTTT

d_call: TRBD1
clone_size: NA
v_call: TRBV27
j_call: TRBJ1-5
cdr3_aa: CASSFLGQGNQPQHF
cdr3_nt: TGTGCCAGCAGTTTCTTGGGACAGGGCAATCAGCCCCAGCATTTT

d_call: NA
clone_size: many
v_call: TRBV13
j_call: TRBJ2-7
cdr3_aa: CASSFGSPYEQYF
cdr3_nt: TGTGCCAGCAGCTTTGGGAGCCCCTACGAGCAGTACTTC

d_call: NA
clone_size: NA
v_call: TRBV12-3/TRBV12-4
j_call: TRBJ1-2
cdr3_aa: CASSSATDVYGYTF
cdr3_nt: TGTGCCAGCAGTTCGGCGACAGACGTCTATGGCTACACCTTC

d_call: TRBD1
clone_size: many
v_call: TRBV7-2
j_call: TRBJ2-5
cdr3_aa: CASSYFRGQETQYF
cdr3_nt: TGTGCCAGCAGCTACTTCAGGGGGCAGGAGACCCAGTACTTC

d_call: NA
clone_size: few
v_call: TRBV3-1
j_call: TRBJ2-3
cdr3_aa: CASSQDGTDTQYF
cdr3_nt: TGTGCCAGCAGCCAAGATGGCACAGATACGCAGTATTTT

d_call: NA
clone_size: few
v_call: TRBV3-1
j_call: TRBJ1-3
cdr3_aa: CASSPTRTASYTIYF
cdr3_nt: TGTGCCAGCAGCCCCACCCGGACAGCCAGTTACACCATATATTTT

d_call: NA
clone_size: few
v_call: TRBV6-4
j_call: TRBJ1-1
cdr3_aa: CASSDGSNTEAFF
cdr3_nt: TGTGCCAGCAGTGACGGTTCTAACACTGAAGCTTTCTTT

d_call: TRBD1
clone_size: many
v_call: TRBV15
j_call: TRBJ1-2
cdr3_aa: CATSRDPPGQGANYGYTF
cdr3_nt: TGTGCCACCAGCAGAGATCCTCCTGGACAGGGAGCTAACTATGGCTACACCTTC

d_call: TRBD1
clone_size: few
v_call: TRBV18
j_call: TRBJ1-1
cdr3_aa: CASSTREGAVTEAFF
cdr3_nt: TGTGCCAGCTCTACCAGGGAGGGGGCGGTCACTGAAGCTTTCTTT

d_call: NA
clone_size: NA
v_call: TRBV27
j_call: TRBJ1-5
cdr3_aa: CASSLEGSMGQPQHF
cdr3_nt: TGTGCCAGCAGTTTGGAAGGGTCGATGGGTCAGCCCCAGCATTTT

d_call: NA
clone_size: NA
v_call: TRBV7-2
j_call: TRBJ2-5
cdr3_aa: CASSPSDYQETQYF
cdr3_nt: TGTGCCAGCAGCCCCTCGGACTACCAAGAGACCCAGTACTTC

d_call: TRBD1
clone_size: NA
v_call: TRBV6-1
j_call: TRBJ1-5
cdr3_aa: CASTPLTGMKPQHF
cdr3_nt: TGTGCCAGCACTCCCCTGACAGGGATGAAGCCCCAGCATTTT

d_call: NA
clone_size: once
v_call: TRBV12-3/TRBV12-4
j_call: TRBJ1-5
cdr3_aa: CASSLAVGRHQPQHF
cdr3_nt: TGTGCCAGCAGTTTAGCCGTAGGGAGGCATCAGCCCCAGCATTTT

d_call: NA
clone_size: many
v_call: TRBV20-1
j_call: TRBJ2-3
cdr3_aa: CSARDGWVTDTQYF
cdr3_nt: TGCAGTGCTAGAGATGGATGGGTCACAGATACGCAGTATTTT